Listed here are 5 T cell receptor beta chains from one sample, sequenced in a study of blood T cell repertoires in COVID-19. TCRdb's table, derived via immunoSEQ multiplex PCR, lists solely in-frame clones and lacks some. The table records around 170,000 clones, roughly 84% of them present only once. The sequenced sample consisted of peripheral blood. The receptor source for this set is a man aged 18 to 30 with active or convalescent COVID-19.

The chain uses TRBV19 and TRBJ2-7, with 7 bases identical to TRBD2. The CDR3 runs 14 residues. Trimming cost V 3 bases and J 0 bases; bases outside gene matches: 2. From germline, CDR1 is LNHDA and CDR2 SQIVND (reference sequence). CDR3 protein: CASSMGGVSYEQYF. In DNA, the CDR3 is TGTGCCAGTAGTATGGGGGGGGTCTCCTACGAGCAGTACTTC.

This chain uses TRBV7-6 with TRBJ2-2, with D maybe TRBD1 (6 bases). The germline gives CDR1 SGHVS, CDR2 FNYEAQ. V was cut by 2 bases and J by 0 bases, with 16 bases left in between. The CDR3 is made up of 18 amino acids. The CDR3 reads CASSLRRQGKANTGELFF. CDR3 coding DNA: TGTGCCAGCAGCTTAAGGAGGCAGGGGAAGGCGAACACCGGGGAGCTGTTTTTT.

CDR3 DNA: TGTGCCAGCAGCTTATTCCTAGATGGAAAGACCCAGTACTTC. Its translation is CASSLFLDGKTQYF. The V and J genes are TRBV11-2 and TRBJ2-5; D gene unclear. The CDR3 runs to 14 residues. Germline CDR1 SGHAT, CDR2 FQNNGV. Trimming shortened V by 2 bases and J by 6 bases, and 13 bases separated the two germline ends.

The chain has TRBV6-6 and TRBJ1-5, with a weak D call TRBD1 (6 bases). The germline V gene encodes CDR1 MNHNY and CDR2 SVGAGI (reference sequence). Trimming cost V 5 bases and J 9 bases, with 26 bases left between them. The CDR3 has 17 residues. Here the CDR3 DNA reads TGTGCCAGCAGTCCTAATGGGGCAGGGGCCTATCGGTGGCCCCAGCATTTT. Its translation: CASSPNGAGAYRWPQHF.

The CDR3 DNA reads as TGCGCCAGCACCCTGGGGGGTGTGGACTATGGCTACACCTTC. Translating gives CASTLGGVDYGYTF. The chain is built from TRBV10-2 and TRBJ1-2, with D perhaps matching TRBD1 (5 bases). The CDR3 loop spans 14 amino acids. Deletions cut 7 bases from V and 3 bases from J, with 15 bases between. CDR1 and CDR2 (germline): WSHSY, SAAADI.